A single sample is the source of the 21 T cell receptor beta chains below, sequenced in a study of vaccination and CD4 T cells after COVID-19. Treatment specified: approximately 9-day PBMC culture with coronavirus spike peptide pools or control peptides (ViraFEST assay). These receptors' antigens are unknown. Researchers used the Oncomine TCR Beta short-read assay to sequence DNA from cultured CD4+ T cells. TCRdb fed the PCR reads into MiXCR, producing one record per CDR3 protein. Of fewer than 15,000 distinct CDR3 sequences in the sample, about 67% are singletons; the top ten hold around 7.4%. Sequencing used CD4+ T cells from blood, cultured in vitro. The receptors come from a human donor who had recovered from COVID-19.

V is TRBV6-5 and J is TRBJ2-7, with TRBD1 as a possible D gene (5 bases). V lost 2 bases and J lost 3, with 11 bases in between. The CDR3 contains 14 residues. Germline CDR1 and CDR2: MNHEY and SVGAGI. As DNA, the CDR3 is TGTGCCAGCAGTTACGGCCTAGGGGTCTACGAGCAGTACTTC. Protein product: CASSYGLGVYEQYF.

The chain joins TRBV6-5 to TRBJ2-5; 8 bases agree with TRBD2. V lost 2 bases and J lost 3; bases outside the gene matches: 5. The CDR3 is made up of 15 amino acids. Germline V CDR1 and CDR2: MNHEY, SVGAGI. CDR3 protein: CASSYSGRGEETQYF. The CDR3 coding sequence is TGTGCCAGCAGTTACAGCGGGAGAGGAGAAGAGACCCAGTACTTC.

This rearrangement joins TRBV10-3 to TRBJ2-1, with TRBD2 matching 7 bases. The length of the CDR3 is 16 residues. V was pared by 10 bases and J by 1 base, with 13 bases of the junction left unmatched. Looked up from germline, CDR1 is ENHRY and CDR2 is SYGVKD. CDR3 sequence reads: CATRGVRDPSYNEQFF. CDR3 bases: TGTGCCACCCGGGGGGTACGGGACCCTTCCTACAATGAGCAGTTCTTC.

By share, this clonotype counts as medium-sized (0.01 to 0.1%). V gene TRBV6-4 combines with J gene TRBJ2-1, with 9 bases lining up with TRBD1. J lost 9 bases, V lost 10 bases, and 13 bases had no gene match. The CDR3 is 14 amino acids. Germline V gene lookup returns CDR1 MRHNA and CDR2 SNTAGT. The CDR3 sequence is CATTKTGGAGEQFF. The CDR3 nucleotides are TGTGCCACCACTAAAACAGGGGGCGCGGGTGAGCAGTTCTTC.

This chain joins TRBV7-9 and TRBJ2-1, with a possible D match to TRBD2 (6 bases). The CDR3 has 15 residues. Trimming pared 5 bases from V and 6 bases from J, leaving 17 bases between. Germline CDR1 reads SEHNR; CDR2 reads FQNEAQ (reference sequence). For the CDR3, the DNA is TGTGCCAGCAGCCCCCCGGGGACTGCATTCAATGAGCAGTTCTTC. This codes for CASSPPGTAFNEQFF.

There are a few counts of this clonotype. The genes are TRBV7-2 and TRBJ2-5; 9 nucleotides line up with TRBD2. The CDR3 runs 14 residues. The V gene end was trimmed by 5 bases and the J gene end by 3 bases; junction bases not matched to a gene: 4. CDR1 and CDR2 (germline): SGHTA, FQGNSA. CDR3 protein: CASSRSGSKETQYF. CDR3 coding DNA: TGTGCCAGCAGCCGTAGCGGGAGCAAAGAGACCCAGTACTTC. The full variable domain, completed using reference TRBV7-2 and TRBJ2-5, is GAGVSQSPSNKVTEKGKDVELRCDPISGHTALYWYRQSLGQGLEFLIYFQGNSAPDKSGLPSDRFSAERTGGSVSTLTIQRTQQEDSAVYLCASSRSGSKETQYFGPGTRLLVL.

V usage is TRBV6-5 and J usage is TRBJ1-3; D unresolved. CDR3 length: 16 residues. The germline V gene has CDR1 MNHEY and CDR2 SVGAGI. V was shortened by 0 bases and J by 0 bases, with 9 bases between the two germline ends. CDR3 region: CASSYSSLGSGNTIYF. CDR3 DNA: TGTGCCAGCAGTTACTCGAGCCTGGGCTCTGGAAACACCATATATTTT.

The chain carries TRBV2 and TRBJ1-1; a possible D gene is TRBD1 (5 bases). This CDR3 contains 14 residues. CDR1 is SNHLY, CDR2 FYNNEI, per germline. V was trimmed by 5 bases and J by 4 bases, leaving 14 bases between them. DNA of the CDR3: TGTGCCAGCAGTTCCCAGGGTGTGGCCACTGAAGCTTTCTTT. Amino acids: CASSSQGVATEAFF.

CDR3 bases: TGTGCCAGCAGTTTCGACTCCTACAATGAGCAGTTCTTC. This codes for CASSFDSYNEQFF. The chain joins TRBV6-5 to TRBJ2-1; no clear D. This CDR3 comprises 13 residues. Germline CDR1 is MNHEY and CDR2 is SVGAGI. V was cut by 4 bases and J by 0 bases, with 4 bases left in between.

The J gene is TRBJ2-7, the V gene TRBV28; 7 bases match TRBD2. The CDR3 is 15 amino acids. Unmatched junction bases numbered 8, after V lost 6 bases and J lost 0 bases. Germline-derived CDR1 and CDR2 are MDHEN and SYDVKM. The CDR3 reads CASRGGVGSSYEQYF. In DNA form, the CDR3 reads TGTGCCAGCAGGGGGGGGGTCGGTAGCTCCTACGAGCAGTACTTC.

The rearrangement uses TRBV6-2 or TRBV6-3 and TRBJ2-7, with a possible D match to TRBD1 (6 bases). Trimming removed 7 bases from V and 1 base from J, with 14 bases in between. Germline V CDR1 and CDR2: MNHEY, SVGEGT. The CDR3 extends over 14 amino acids. The CDR3 spells CASTKHGTSYEQYF. The CDR3 nucleotides read TGTGCCAGCACCAAACACGGGACATCCTACGAGCAGTACTTC.

This clonotype was picked up one time. The CDR3 DNA sequence: TGTGCCAGCAGCTTAATAGGCCTGCAGGCAGCAAGCAATCAGCCCCAGCATTTT. This sequence encodes CASSLIGLQAASNQPQHF. The chain is built from TRBV7-3 and TRBJ1-5; D call uncertain. Germline V gene sequence: CDR1 SGHTA, CDR2 FQGTGA. CDR3 length: 18 residues. Trimming left V 1 base short and J 1 base short, with 17 bases between.

CDR3 protein: CATSDLHPEAGEGNQPQHF. The CDR3 DNA sequence: TGTGCCACCAGTGATTTGCACCCAGAGGCAGGGGAGGGCAATCAGCCCCAGCATTTT. The V call is TRBV24-1, the J call TRBJ1-5; a possible D gene is TRBD1 (6 bases). The CDR3 runs 19 residues. Per the germline V gene, CDR1 is KGHDR and CDR2 is SFDVKD. The ends were cut back, 0 bases at V and 2 bases at J, with 19 bases in the middle.

The genes are TRBV2 and TRBJ2-5; D call uncertain. The CDR3 has 14 amino acids. CDR1 and CDR2 from the germline V gene are SNHLY and FYNNEI. Deletions cut 0 bases from V and 2 bases from J, with 7 bases between. CDR3 in amino acids: CASSEALLQETQYF. The CDR3 nucleotides are TGTGCCAGCAGTGAAGCGCTGCTACAAGAGACCCAGTACTTC.

The chain couples TRBV25-1 to TRBJ2-2; 9 bases agree with TRBD1. The CDR3 has 15 residues. Trimming removed 6 bases from V and 5 bases from J; junction bases left unmatched: 7. Germline V gives CDR1 MGHDK, CDR2 SYGVNS. The CDR3 DNA reads TGTGCCAGCAGCGCCGGGACAGGGTATACCGGGGAGCTGTTTTTT. Translation gives CASSAGTGYTGELFF.

The chain is built from TRBV10-3 and TRBJ1-2; D not resolved. From germline, CDR1 is ENHRY and CDR2 SYGVKD. The CDR3 consists of 14 residues. Trimming took 0 bases from V and 0 from J, leaving 5 bases between them. The CDR3: CAISESGANYGYTF. The CDR3 bases are TGTGCCATCAGTGAGTCGGGTGCTAACTATGGCTACACCTTC.

This clonotype has just a few counts. This chain uses TRBV10-3 with TRBJ1-1; D is unclear. The germline gives CDR1 ENHRY, CDR2 SYGVKD. With 7 bases removed from V and 4 bases from J, the gap between germline ends came to 13 bases. The CDR3 has 13 amino acids. The CDR3 protein is CAIKSMEGTEAFF. CDR3 DNA sequence: TGTGCCATCAAAAGTATGGAGGGCACTGAAGCTTTCTTT.

The CDR3 is CASSPGGDYGYTF. The CDR3 nucleotides are TGTGCCAGCAGCCCCGGGGGCGACTATGGCTACACCTTC. The rearrangement joins TRBV6-1 to TRBJ1-2; weak D call: TRBD1 (6 bases). The germline CDR1 and CDR2 sequences are MNHNS and SASEGT. V was clipped by 6 bases and J by 3 bases, with 11 bases between them. The CDR3 is 13 residues long.

V usage is TRBV18 and J usage is TRBJ2-5; D is uncertain. CDR3 size: 14 residues. Germline CDR1 is KGHSH and CDR2 is LQKENI. Trimming left V 3 bases short and J 1 base short, with 9 bases between. The CDR3 here is CASSPRRTQETQYF. CDR3 DNA sequence: TGTGCCAGCTCACCCCGCCGGACCCAAGAGACCCAGTACTTC.

With respect to this clonotype: The germline gene is not matched at one end of the junction; a read error may be the cause. The chain combines TRBV28 with TRBJ1-3; D may be TRBD1 (6 bases). The CDR3 sequence is 13 residues long. Looked up from germline, CDR1 is MDHEN and CDR2 is SYDVKM. CDR3 in amino acids: CAGSTGNGNTIYF. The DNA of the CDR3 is TGTGCCGGCAGTACAGGGAATGGAAACACCATATATTTT.

The genes are TRBV29-1 and TRBJ1-1; possible D gene TRBD1, 6 bases. With 7 bases removed from V and 3 bases from J, the gap between germline ends came to 18 bases. Germline CDR1 and CDR2: SQVTM and ANQGSEA. The length of the CDR3 is 14 residues. CDR3 loop: CSAPTGGWDTEAFF. The CDR3 bases are TGCAGCGCCCCCACGGGGGGCTGGGACACTGAAGCTTTCTTT.